This record covers a single TCR beta chain. This clonotype has a handful of counts. Its recognized antigen is unknown. No much larger clone is present one base from it, and per-base qualities are unavailable. This entry comes from a study of T-cell reconstitution after alpha-beta-depleted transplantation in children (dated by TCRdb to the mid-2010s). Broadly, across the study: Using TCR repertoire profiling, the study followed T-cell immune reconstitution in a quantitative way in children after TCRalphabeta/CD19-depleted allogeneic hematopoietic cell transplantation.

The library relied on PCR. TCRdb lists the instrument as Illumina HiSeq 2500. To normalize quantification of the TCRbeta repertoire, the TCR libraries were built with molecular barcoding that relied on unique molecular identifiers. The public sequencing data were trimmed at Q25 with fastp and processed into clonotypes with MiXCR by TCRdb, which kept only in-frame beta chains. Merged by CDR3 protein, the rows form single entries marked with the most common genes and DNA. This sample comprises just under 550,000 distinct CDR3 sequences, about 18% of them detected only once. The ten largest clones add up to about 3.1% of the sample. The source is a human donor who donated a stem cell graft to a child with acute lymphoblastic leukemia. The input for sequencing was PBMCs from the stem cell graft donor, taken from the stem cell graft.

CDR3 loop: CASTDGGTGTDEQYF. The DNA reads TGCGCCAGCACCGACGGGGGGACAGGAACGGACGAGCAGTACTTC. The V and J genes are TRBV5-1 and TRBJ2-7; 8 matching bases give a weak D call of TRBD1. V loses 6 bases, J loses 5 bases, and the germline ends lie 21 bases apart. The CDR1 and CDR2 encoded by the germline V gene are SGHRS and YFSETQ. Taken from cysteine to phenylalanine, the CDR3 has 15 residues. Just CDR3 DNA is preserved here, 45 bases in frame from base 1.